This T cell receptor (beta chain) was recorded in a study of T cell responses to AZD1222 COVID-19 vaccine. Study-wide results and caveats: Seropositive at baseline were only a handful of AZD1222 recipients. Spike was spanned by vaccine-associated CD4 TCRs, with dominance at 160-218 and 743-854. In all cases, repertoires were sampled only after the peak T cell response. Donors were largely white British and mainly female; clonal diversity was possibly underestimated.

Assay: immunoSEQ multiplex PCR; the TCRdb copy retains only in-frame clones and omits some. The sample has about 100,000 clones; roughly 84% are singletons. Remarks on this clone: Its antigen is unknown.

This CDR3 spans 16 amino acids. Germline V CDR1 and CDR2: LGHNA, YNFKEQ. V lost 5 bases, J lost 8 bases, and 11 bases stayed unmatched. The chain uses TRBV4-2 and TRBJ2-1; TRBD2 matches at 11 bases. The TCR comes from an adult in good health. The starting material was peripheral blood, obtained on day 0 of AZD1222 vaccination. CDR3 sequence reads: CASSSSGRLRLDEQFF. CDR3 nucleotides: TGTGCCAGCAGCTCTAGCGGGAGGCTGCGGTTGGATGAGCAGTTCTTC.